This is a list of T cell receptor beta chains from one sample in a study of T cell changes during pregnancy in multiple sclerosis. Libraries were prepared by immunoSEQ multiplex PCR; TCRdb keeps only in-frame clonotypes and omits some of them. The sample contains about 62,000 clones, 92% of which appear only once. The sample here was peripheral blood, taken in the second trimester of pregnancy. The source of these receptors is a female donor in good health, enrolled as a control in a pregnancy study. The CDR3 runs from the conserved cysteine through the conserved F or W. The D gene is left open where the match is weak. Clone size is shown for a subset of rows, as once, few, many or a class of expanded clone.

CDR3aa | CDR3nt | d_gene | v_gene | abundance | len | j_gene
CASSFSYTQYF | TGTGCCAGCAGTTTCAGTTATACGCAGTATTTT | NA | TRBV28 | NA | 11 | TRBJ2-3
CASSPSSGANVLTF | TGTGCCAGCTCACCCTCTTCTGGGGCCAACGTCCTGACTTTC | NA | TRBV18 | NA | 14 | TRBJ2-6
CASSFGTSGGTDTQYF | TGTGCCAGCAGCTTCGGGACTAGTGGGGGCACAGATACGCAGTATTTT | TRBD2 | TRBV13 | NA | 16 | TRBJ2-3
CASSFGSGNQPQHF | TGTGCCAGCAGCTTCGGGAGTGGTAATCAGCCCCAGCATTTT | NA | TRBV7-2 | NA | 14 | TRBJ1-5
CASSPRRPDSPLHF | TGCGCCAGCAGCCCAAGGAGACCGGATTCACCCCTCCACTTT | NA | TRBV4-1 | NA | 14 | TRBJ1-6
CASSYGQINEKLFF | TGTGCCAGCAGTTACGGGCAGATAAATGAAAAACTGTTTTTT | NA | TRBV6-6 | NA | 14 | TRBJ1-4
CASSGGHLNTGELFF | TGTGCCAGTAGTGGGGGACACCTAAACACCGGGGAGCTGTTTTTT | NA | TRBV19 | NA | 15 | TRBJ2-2
CASSQGAAGTIDRDEQFF | TGCGCCAGCAGCCAAGGTGCGGCGGGAACAATCGACCGCGATGAGCAGTTCTTC | NA | TRBV4-3 | NA | 18 | TRBJ2-1
CASTGEMHEQYF | TGTGCCAGCACAGGGGAAATGCACGAGCAGTACTTC | NA | TRBV28 | once | 12 | TRBJ2-7
CASSVQGRVREKLFF | TGCGCCAGCAGCGTTCAGGGAAGGGTAAGGGAAAAACTGTTTTTT | NA | TRBV5-1 | NA | 15 | TRBJ1-4
CASSETGMTYNEQFF | TGTGCCAGCAGTGAAACCGGGATGACTTACAATGAGCAGTTCTTC | NA | TRBV25-1 | NA | 15 | TRBJ2-1
CASSLERVGNTIYF | TGCGCCAGCAGCCTAGAGCGGGTTGGAAACACCATATATTTT | NA | TRBV4-1 | NA | 14 | TRBJ1-3
CASSQFQGWYGYTF | TGCGCCAGCAGCCAATTCCAGGGGTGGTATGGCTACACCTTC | NA | TRBV4-1 | NA | 14 | TRBJ1-2
CSVYSYGTSGRSSYNEQFF | TGCAGCGTTTATTCATATGGGACTAGCGGGCGAAGCTCCTACAATGAGCAGTTCTTC | TRBD2 | TRBV29-1 | once | 19 | TRBJ2-1
CSTGLALNNEQFF | TGCAGCACAGGACTAGCGCTAAACAATGAGCAGTTCTTC | TRBD2 | TRBV29-1 | NA | 13 | TRBJ2-1
CASSLLATGTGSGYTF | TGTGCCAGCAGTTTATTAGCGACCGGGACAGGGTCTGGCTACACCTTC | TRBD1 | TRBV27 | NA | 16 | TRBJ1-2
CASRQGRGNYGYTF | TGTGCCAGCAGGCAGGGGAGGGGCAACTATGGCTACACCTTC | NA | TRBV27 | NA | 14 | TRBJ1-2
CSVGSLSGSGVNEQFF | TGCAGCGTTGGCTCCCTTAGCGGGAGTGGGGTCAATGAGCAGTTCTTC | TRBD2 | TRBV29-1 | once | 16 | TRBJ2-1
CASSLGAAGDQPQHF | TGTGCCAGCAGCTTAGGGGCGGCAGGGGATCAGCCCCAGCATTTT | NA | TRBV7-2 | NA | 15 | TRBJ1-5
CAISDEVTGYYGYTF | TGTGCCATCAGTGATGAAGTGACAGGGTACTATGGCTACACCTTC | TRBD1 | TRBV10-3 | NA | 15 | TRBJ1-2
CASSQKMTSGGPGYNEQFF | TGCGCCAGCAGCCAAAAGATGACTAGCGGGGGGCCGGGGTACAATGAGCAGTTCTTC | TRBD2 | TRBV4-3 | NA | 19 | TRBJ2-1
CASRSTGTPWETQYF | TGTGCCAGCAGATCTACCGGGACTCCATGGGAGACCCAGTACTTC | NA | TRBV28 | NA | 15 | TRBJ2-5
CASSLGDYSSYEQYF | TGTGCCAGCAGCTTAGGGGACTATAGCTCCTACGAGCAGTACTTC | TRBD2 | TRBV11-2 | NA | 15 | TRBJ2-7
CASSYAPTGTDTQYF | TGTGCCAGCAGTTACGCCCCTACCGGCACAGATACGCAGTATTTT | NA | TRBV6-5 | NA | 15 | TRBJ2-3
CATSSGGGVLSPLHF | TGTGCCACCAGCAGTGGGGGGGGAGTCCTTTCACCCCTCCACTTT | NA | TRBV15 | NA | 15 | TRBJ1-6
CASSSQTIQETQYF | TGCGCCAGCAGCTCCCAGACTATCCAAGAGACCCAGTACTTC | NA | TRBV5-1 | NA | 14 | TRBJ2-5
CASSTHPGNTGELFF | TGTGCCAGCAGCACCCATCCAGGCAACACCGGGGAGCTGTTTTTT | NA | TRBV9 | NA | 15 | TRBJ2-2
CASSGGQGDQPQHF | TGTGCCAGCAGCGGTGGACAGGGCGATCAGCCCCAGCATTTT | TRBD1 | TRBV9 | NA | 14 | TRBJ1-5
CASSLDLAGRRRNEQFF | TGTGCCAGCAGCTTAGATCTAGCGGGCAGAAGGAGGAATGAGCAGTTCTTC | TRBD2 | TRBV11-2 | NA | 17 | TRBJ2-1
CASSADRVDEQFF | TGTGCCAGCAGCGCAGACAGGGTAGATGAGCAGTTCTTC | TRBD1 | TRBV2 | once | 13 | TRBJ2-1
CSVETTSGTPRHF | TGCAGCGTTGAAACTACTAGCGGGACGCCTCGCCACTTC | TRBD2 | TRBV29-1 | NA | 13 | TRBJ2-7
CASSFRTGAEEQYF | TGTGCCAGCAGCTTCAGGACAGGGGCCGAGGAGCAGTACTTC | TRBD1 | TRBV5-4 | NA | 14 | TRBJ2-7
CASSLGSGPSYEQYF | TGTGCCAGCAGCTTAGGTAGCGGACCCTCCTACGAGCAGTACTTC | NA | TRBV7-3 | few | 15 | TRBJ2-7
CAWGTGSFISPEKLFF | TGTGCCTGGGGTACAGGTAGTTTTATTTCCCCTGAAAAACTGTTTTTT | NA | TRBV30 | NA | 16 | TRBJ1-4
CASSRTGQGPRLFF | TGTGCCAGCAGCCGGACAGGGCAAGGCCCCCGCCTGTTTTTT | TRBD1 | TRBV14 | NA | 14 | TRBJ2-2
CASSPRDSAYNEQFF | TGTGCCAGCAGTCCCCGGGACTCCGCCTACAATGAGCAGTTCTTC | NA | TRBV27 | once | 15 | TRBJ2-1
CASSTLGVGITGELFF | TGTGCCAGTAGTACTCTAGGGGTAGGAATCACCGGGGAGCTGTTTTTT | NA | TRBV19 | NA | 16 | TRBJ2-2
CASSYATGEKKTQYF | TGTGCCAGCAGCTACGCGACAGGGGAAAAAAAGACCCAGTACTTC | TRBD1 | TRBV2 | NA | 15 | TRBJ2-5
CASSPLEGSNNEQFF | TGTGCCAGCAGTCCTCTCGAGGGAAGCAACAATGAGCAGTTCTTC | NA | TRBV6-4 | NA | 15 | TRBJ2-1
CASSLVSVSGQPQHF | TGTGCCAGCAGCTTAGTGAGTGTCTCGGGTCAGCCCCAGCATTTT | NA | TRBV7-8 | NA | 15 | TRBJ1-5
CASSLYPGWGGTEQYF | TGTGCCAGCAGCTTGTATCCTGGTTGGGGCGGGACCGAGCAGTACTTC | NA | TRBV5-6 | NA | 16 | TRBJ2-7
CASSPGGSLNEQFF | TGTGCCAGCAGCCCAGGGGGGAGCCTTAATGAGCAGTTCTTC | NA | TRBV7-9 | NA | 14 | TRBJ2-1
CASTQGSNQPQHF | TGCGCCAGCACCCAGGGGTCGAATCAGCCCCAGCATTTT | NA | TRBV10-2 | NA | 13 | TRBJ1-5
CASSPSAGEGEQYF | TGTGCCAGCAGTCCGTCAGCGGGAGAGGGCGAGCAGTACTTC | TRBD2 | TRBV6-6 | NA | 14 | TRBJ2-7
CASSHPGQATGNTIYF | TGCGCCAGCAGCCACCCGGGACAGGCCACCGGAAACACCATATATTTT | TRBD1 | TRBV23-1 | once | 16 | TRBJ1-3
CASSSSPQGGGTDTQYF | TGTGCCAGCAGCTCAAGCCCGCAGGGAGGCGGAACAGATACGCAGTATTTT | NA | TRBV7-2 | NA | 17 | TRBJ2-3
CASSPRHSTDTQYF | TGTGCCAGCAGTCCTCGACATAGCACAGATACGCAGTATTTT | NA | TRBV6-1 | NA | 14 | TRBJ2-3
CASSLSRYGYTF | TGTGCCAGCAGTTTATCTCGGTATGGCTACACCTTC | NA | TRBV28 | NA | 12 | TRBJ1-2
CSVGLTGVGLNTEAFF | TGCAGCGTTGGCCTGACAGGGGTGGGGTTGAACACTGAAGCTTTCTTT | TRBD1 | TRBV29-1 | NA | 16 | TRBJ1-1
CASSETEGAHEKLFF | TGTGCCAGCAGTGAAACGGAGGGGGCCCATGAAAAACTGTTTTTT | TRBD1 | TRBV6-1 | NA | 15 | TRBJ1-4
CASSQEGGSGSYEQYF | TGCGCCAGCAGCCAAGAAGGAGGCTCGGGCTCCTACGAGCAGTACTTC | NA | TRBV4-1 | NA | 16 | TRBJ2-7
CASSVTSGNQGTDTQYF | TGTGCCAGCAGCGTAACTAGCGGGAACCAGGGCACAGATACGCAGTATTTT | TRBD2 | TRBV9 | NA | 17 | TRBJ2-3
CASSGGQGDPYEQYF | TGTGCCAGCAGTGGGGGACAGGGGGATCCCTACGAGCAGTACTTC | TRBD1 | TRBV6-1 | NA | 15 | TRBJ2-7
CASSPRVSGGAESTDTQYF | TGTGCCAGCTCACCACGGGTCAGCGGGGGGGCCGAGTCCACAGATACGCAGTATTTT | TRBD2 | TRBV18 | once | 19 | TRBJ2-3
CASSMGGRETQYF | TGTGCCAGCAGTATGGGGGGGAGAGAGACCCAGTACTTC | TRBD2 | TRBV27 | NA | 13 | TRBJ2-5